Given below is one T cell receptor beta chain in context. Its antigen remains unidentified. The treatment: oral pan-JAK inhibitor, 5-10 mg twice daily. These data are taken from a study of CD8+ T cells in alopecia areata. Study-level information: Tofacitinib was taken orally by treated patients, and the dose was 5 to 10 mg twice daily. Percent of scalp involved defined treated patients' severity scores. Findings of the study overall: How baseline CD8+ expansion relates to response remains uncertain (there was one nonresponder).

The V end was cut by 0 bases, the J end by 0 bases, with 6 bases between. The CDR3 runs 14 residues. The germline gives CDR1 LGHNA, CDR2 YSLEER. Reverse transcription of extracted RNA yielded cDNA, which provided the sequencing template. The repertoire was sequenced with immunoSEQ multiplex PCR; TCRdb's copy has only in-frame clones and lacks some. In the table there are fewer than 150,000 clones, about four fifths of which are singletons. The sequenced sample was CD8+ T cells sorted from blood, obtained at week 4, from a patient treated with tofacitinib. The chain combines TRBV4-3 with TRBJ2-7; D unresolved. This clonotype originated in a human donor with alopecia areata. The CDR3 region has the DNA TGCGCCAGCAGCCAAGAGGATAGCTCCTACGAGCAGTACTTC. It encodes CASSQEDSSYEQYF.